This T cell receptor (beta chain) was recorded in a study of blood T cell repertoires in COVID-19 (dated by TCRdb to 2019 to 2021). Turning to the overall study: Samples from collaborators originated in the United States, Italy and Spain and spanned both the acute and convalescent phases of COVID-19. Deeply sampled blood TCRbeta repertoires from subjects exposed to, actively infected with, or recovered from COVID-19 were included in the dataset. HLA class I and class II types, where available, came from metadata supplied by the sample provider rather than from assay-based typing. The repertoires were made available in a free public database intended to serve as a resource for research on the immune response to SARS-CoV-2. Nearly every sample came with metadata listing a de-identified subject ID, COVID-19 status, age in years and sex. Samples were obtained from the ongoing ImmuneRACE study (first 160 participants) and from 1,200 or so subjects provided by 6 global collaborators. The prospective study material was composed of cDNA or gDNA derived from T cells, B-cell-depleted T cells, or PBMCs.

Paper-wide results and their limitations: The amount of clinical and demographic metadata varied by source and participant and was provided uncurated.

Each collaborating institution followed its own protocols to collect whole blood in K2EDTA tubes. For TCRbeta analysis, collaborators shipped samples in one of three forms: frozen whole blood, isolated PBMCs, or DNA extracted from either of those sample types. The immunoSEQ Assay, a bias-controlled multiplex PCR, was used to amplify TCRbeta CDR3 regions from genomic DNA. In the authors' own workflow: The number of nucleated cells in each sample was estimated from the amplification of reference gene primers within the assay. To quantify the absolute abundance of each unique TCRbeta CDR3 rearrangement, sequence reads were collapsed and filtered. Productive Simpson clonality was computed per sample as the square root of Simpson's diversity index over productive rearrangements. Entries here come from immuneACCESS through TCRdb and include only in-frame sequences with V and J called. Some clones fail to appear in such tables; in the studies checked, an unresolved V gene covers under half of the shortfall, and the cause of the remainder is unknown. V, J and clone size derive from that table, while D and trimming were established from the DNA sequence. The sample contains 85,000 to 120,000 clones, around 80% of them found a single time. The top ten hold 14% to 15% of the sample.

Comment on this clone: This clone's antigen is unknown. No base quality information exists; no much larger clone differs at one position.

From the germline V gene, CDR1 is SGHDT and CDR2 is YYEEEE. The CDR3 measures 15 amino acids from cysteine to phenylalanine. Only the CDR3 DNA stays, 45 bases, in frame from base 1. V loses 0 bases at its end and J loses 12 bases; junction bases beyond the gene matches: 9. The sample taken for sequencing was peripheral blood. The sequence was collected from an older woman with acute or convalescent COVID-19. The V and J segments used are TRBV5-6 and TRBJ2-1; TRBD2 aligns with 10 central bases. DNA sequence: TGTGCCAGCAGCTTGGCCAGGCTAGCGGGAGCGGGGCAGTTCTTC. This encodes CASSLARLAGAGQFF.